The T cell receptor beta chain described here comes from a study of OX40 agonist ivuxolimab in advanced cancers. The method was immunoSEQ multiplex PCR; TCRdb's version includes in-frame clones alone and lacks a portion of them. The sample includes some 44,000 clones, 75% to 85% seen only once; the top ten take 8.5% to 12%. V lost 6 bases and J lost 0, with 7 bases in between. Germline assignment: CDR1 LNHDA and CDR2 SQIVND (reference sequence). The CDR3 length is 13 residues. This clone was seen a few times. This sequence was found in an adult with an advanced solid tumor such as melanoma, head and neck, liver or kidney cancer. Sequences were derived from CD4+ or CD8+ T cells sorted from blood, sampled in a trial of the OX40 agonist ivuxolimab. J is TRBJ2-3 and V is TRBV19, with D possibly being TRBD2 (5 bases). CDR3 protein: CASSRESTDTQYF. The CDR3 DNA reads TGTGCCAGTAGCCGGGAAAGCACAGATACGCAGTATTTT.